Each of the 5 T cell receptor beta chains below was sequenced from the same sample in a study of cytomegalovirus exposure and HLA in healthy donors. Primers: 60 Vbeta forward and 13 Jbeta reverse. Libraries were prepared by immunoSEQ multiplex PCR; TCRdb keeps only in-frame clonotypes and omits some of them. The sample consists of 150,000 to 200,000 clones, around 88% of them appearing once. Sequencing was carried out using PBMCs. The receptors derive from a woman aged 18-35 years in good health and CMV-seronegative.

The chain recombines TRBV28 with TRBJ1-1; D call uncertain. V lost 2 bases and J lost 1, with 11 bases in between. CDR1 is MDHEN and CDR2 is SYDVKM in the germline V gene. CDR3 length: 15 amino acids. The CDR3 reads CASSLAGEGNTEAFF. The CDR3 nucleotides read TGTGCCAGCAGTTTAGCCGGGGAGGGGAACACTGAAGCTTTCTTT.

This clone was seen a few times. It is likely a read error, because the conserved phenylalanine at the end of the CDR3 is missing. The DNA is omitted, as the CDR3 cannot be located on it reliably, and the CDR3 follows TCRdb's listing. The chain recombines TRBV5-1 with TRBJ1-1; the table gives TRBD1 as D, unverified against the DNA. From germline, CDR1 is SGHRS and CDR2 YFSETQ. Counting both end residues, the CDR3 totals 8 amino acids. This chain's CDR3 is CASSPWAR.

This chain joins TRBV27 and TRBJ2-7; 7 bases map to TRBD2. The CDR3 is 15 residues long. The germline gives CDR1 MNHEY, CDR2 SMNVEV (reference sequence). V dropped 2 bases and J dropped 2; count of bases not matched to a gene: 6. CDR3 coding DNA: TGTGCCAGCAGTTTAATACGCGGGAGTACCTACGAGCAGTACTTC. Encoded protein: CASSLIRGSTYEQYF.

The chain uses TRBV7-9 and TRBJ1-4, with 8 bases aligning to TRBD1. The V and J ends lost 1 base and 9 bases, in that order; junction bases with no gene match: 13. The V gene's germline CDR1 is SEHNR and CDR2 FQNEAQ (reference sequence). CDR3 length equals 17 residues. Here the CDR3 reads CASSLGTGQVRVKKLFF. The CDR3 DNA reads as TGTGCCAGCAGCTTAGGTACGGGACAGGTCCGGGTGAAAAAACTGTTTTTT.

The chain employs TRBV11-2 and TRBJ1-2; the match to TRBD1 covers 9 bases. J lost 2 bases, V lost 1 base, and 5 bases had no gene match. The germline CDR1 and CDR2 sequences are SGHAT and FQNNGV. The CDR3 has 16 amino acids. The CDR3 loop is CASSLGAGTGNYGYTF. DNA for the CDR3: TGTGCCAGCAGCTTAGGAGCCGGGACAGGGAACTATGGCTACACCTTC.